This is a list of T cell receptor beta chains from one sample in a study of blood T cell repertoires in COVID-19. Using immunoSEQ multiplex PCR, the repertoire was profiled, and TCRdb retains in-frame clones only, with some absent. Of under 55,000 clones listed, approximately 80% are singletons. The sample comprised peripheral blood. All receptors come from a man aged 50-60 years with acute or convalescent COVID-19. The CDR3 runs from the conserved cysteine through the conserved F or W. The order of the fields is D gene, V gene, J gene, clone size, CDR3 DNA, CDR3 protein. The D gene is left open where the match is weak. Clone sizes are given selectively: once, few, many, or a class where the clone is expanded.

TRBD2	TRBV30	TRBJ2-1	NA	TGTGCCTGGACCCAAGCGGGGGGGTACAATGAGCAGTTCTTC	CAWTQAGGYNEQFF
NA	TRBV5-5	TRBJ1-5	NA	TGTGCCAGCAGCTTCCGTTTCGGGAATCAGCCCCAGCATTTT	CASSFRFGNQPQHF
TRBD1	TRBV5-6	TRBJ2-7	NA	TGTGCCAGCAGCGCAACAGGGGGCATCGGGTACGAGCAGTACTTC	CASSATGGIGYEQYF
TRBD2	TRBV5-4	TRBJ2-3	NA	TGTGCCAGCAGCTTGAGCCTAGCGGGAGGGGAGGGCGATACGCAGTATTTT	CASSLSLAGGEGDTQYF
NA	TRBV3-1/TRBV3-2	TRBJ1-1	NA	TGTGCCAGCAGCCCTGGACACAACACTGAAGCTTTCTTT	CASSPGHNTEAFF
TRBD2	TRBV30	TRBJ2-7	NA	TGTGCCTGGAGACCGGGGGGATCCTACGAGCAGTACTTC	CAWRPGGSYEQYF
TRBD1	TRBV6-5	TRBJ1-1	NA	TGTGCCAGCAAAGGGCAGGGGGTGAGAAGCTTCTTT	CASKGQGVRSFF
TRBD2	TRBV27	TRBJ2-1	NA	TGTGCCAGCAGTTTTTCCCCGGGACTAGGACTTAGCTCCTACAATGAGCAGTTCTTC	CASSFSPGLGLSSYNEQFF
NA	TRBV15	TRBJ1-1	NA	TGTGCCACCAGCCCAATGCGGAACACTGAAGCTTTCTTT	CATSPMRNTEAFF
TRBD2	TRBV11-1	TRBJ2-1	NA	TGTGCCAGCAGCTTAGCGGCGGGGGGCTCCTACAATGAGCAGTTCTTC	CASSLAAGGSYNEQFF
NA	TRBV28	TRBJ2-1	NA	TGTGCCAGCAGTTTACGGCTAGCAAGCTACAATGAGCAGTTCTTC	CASSLRLASYNEQFF
NA	TRBV12-3/TRBV12-4	TRBJ1-1	few	TGTGCCACTCACCCGGGGCGGGGGACTGAAGCTTTCTTT	CATHPGRGTEAFF
NA	TRBV10-3	TRBJ2-7	few	TGTGCCATCAGTGAGCAGGGTCTCTCGTACTTC	CAISEQGLSYF
NA	TRBV12-3/TRBV12-4	TRBJ1-5	NA	TGTGCCAGCAGTTCGTCGGTCAATCAGCCCCAGCATTTT	CASSSSVNQPQHF
TRBD1	TRBV7-6	TRBJ1-2	NA	TGTGCCAGCAGCCACGGGGGACAGCTAACTAACTATGGCTACACCTTC	CASSHGGQLTNYGYTF
NA	TRBV28	TRBJ2-7	NA	TGTGCCAGCAGTGTACGACTGACAGACATTAGAAACGTCTACGAGCAGTACTTC	CASSVRLTDIRNVYEQYF
NA	TRBV27	TRBJ2-1	NA	TGTGCCAGCCACGGTTACAATGAGCAGTTCTTC	CASHGYNEQFF
TRBD2	TRBV14	TRBJ2-5	NA	TGTGCCAGCAGCCAAGCAGCGGGAGACGTGACCCAGTACTTC	CASSQAAGDVTQYF
NA	TRBV30	TRBJ2-3	few	TGTGCCTGGAGTTCCACCAGTTATACGCAGTATTTT	CAWSSTSYTQYF
NA	TRBV9	TRBJ2-5	NA	TGTGCCAGCAGCGTAGCGGGGATGGAGACCCAGTACTTC	CASSVAGMETQYF
TRBD2	TRBV11-2	TRBJ2-5	NA	TGTGCCAGCACTCCTAGACTAGCGGGGTACCAAGAGACCCAGTACTTC	CASTPRLAGYQETQYF
TRBD1	TRBV5-6	TRBJ2-5	NA	TGTGCCAGCAGCTCACTTGACAGGGGATCCCAAGAGACCCAGTACTTC	CASSSLDRGSQETQYF
NA	TRBV30	TRBJ1-4	few	TGTGCCTGGAGGACAGAGAGGAATGAAAAACTGTTTTTT	CAWRTERNEKLFF
NA	TRBV27	TRBJ2-7	NA	TGTGCCAGCAGTTCGAGGGCTAATGCTCAATTTTCCTACGAGCAGTACTTC	CASSSRANAQFSYEQYF
NA	TRBV11-2	TRBJ1-2	NA	TGTGCCAGCAGCTTAGCTTCAGGGGCGGGCTATGGCTACACCTTC	CASSLASGAGYGYTF